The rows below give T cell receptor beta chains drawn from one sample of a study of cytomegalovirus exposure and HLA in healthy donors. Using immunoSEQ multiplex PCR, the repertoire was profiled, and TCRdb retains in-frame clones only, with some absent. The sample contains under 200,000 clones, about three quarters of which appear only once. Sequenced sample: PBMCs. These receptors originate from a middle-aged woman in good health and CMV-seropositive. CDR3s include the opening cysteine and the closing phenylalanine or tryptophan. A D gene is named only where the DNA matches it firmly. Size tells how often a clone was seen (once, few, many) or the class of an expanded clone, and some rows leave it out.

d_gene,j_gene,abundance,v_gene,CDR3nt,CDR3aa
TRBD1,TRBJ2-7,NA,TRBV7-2,TGTGCCAGCAGCGGGGGACAGGCCCCTTCCTACGAGCAGTACTTC,CASSGGQAPSYEQYF
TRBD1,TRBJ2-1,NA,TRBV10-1,TGCGCCAGCTCTAACAGGGGGCCCCCCCACAATGAGCAGTTCTTC,CASSNRGPPHNEQFF
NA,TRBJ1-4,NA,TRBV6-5,TGTGCCAGCAGTTACTCGGGGGACACAAATGAAAAACTGTTTTTT,CASSYSGDTNEKLFF
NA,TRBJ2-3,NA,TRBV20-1,TGCAGTGCCGGGGGACTGGATACGCAGTATTTT,CSAGGLDTQYF
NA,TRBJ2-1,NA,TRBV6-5,TGTGCCAGCAGTTACTCTCGCTCCTACAATGAGCAGTTCTTC,CASSYSRSYNEQFF
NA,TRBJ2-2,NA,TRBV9,TGTGCCAGCATGGGGCAGCTGGACACCGGGGAGCTGTTTTTT,CASMGQLDTGELFF
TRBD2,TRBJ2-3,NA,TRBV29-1,TGCAGCGTTGACAGGGGACTAGCGGGGGGCACAGATACGCAGTATTTT,CSVDRGLAGGTDTQYF
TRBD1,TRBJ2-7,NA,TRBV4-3,TGCGCCAGCAGCCCGGGACAGGGGGGCTACGAGCAGTACTTC,CASSPGQGGYEQYF
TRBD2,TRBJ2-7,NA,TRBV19,TGTGCCAGTAGTATAGCTGGTCGGACTAGCGGATCATCCTACGAGCAGTACTTC,CASSIAGRTSGSSYEQYF
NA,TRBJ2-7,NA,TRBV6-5,TGTGCCAGCAGCCGCTCGGCTGAGCGGTCCTACGCGCAGTACTTC,CASSRSAERSYAQYF
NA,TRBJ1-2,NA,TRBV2,TGTGCCAGCACCTACAGGGATGGCTACACCTTC,CASTYRDGYTF
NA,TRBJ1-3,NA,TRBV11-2,TGTGCCAGCAGCCCCCGGTCCCGAACTGGAAACACCATATATTTT,CASSPRSRTGNTIYF
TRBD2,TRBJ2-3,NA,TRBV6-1,TGTGCCAGCAGTGAAGAGGCTAGCGGTCCGGATACGCAGTATTTT,CASSEEASGPDTQYF
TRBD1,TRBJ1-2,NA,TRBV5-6,TGTGCCAGCAGCCGGGACAGAACTAACTATGGCTACACCTTC,CASSRDRTNYGYTF
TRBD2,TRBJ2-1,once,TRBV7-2,TGTGCCAGCACCCTCCTAGCGGGACCCTACAATGAGCAGTTCTTC,CASTLLAGPYNEQFF
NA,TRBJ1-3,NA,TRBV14,TGTGCCAGCAGCCGAGGAGGGGCTGGAAACACCATATATTTT,CASSRGGAGNTIYF
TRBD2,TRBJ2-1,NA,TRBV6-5,TGTGCCAGCAGTTACTCGACCGGGGGGAACAATGAGCAGTTCTTC,CASSYSTGGNNEQFF
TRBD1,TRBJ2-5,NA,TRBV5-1,TGCGCCAGCAGCCCGGGACAGTTACAAGAGACCCAGTACTTC,CASSPGQLQETQYF
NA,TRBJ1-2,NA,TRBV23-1,TGCGCCAGCAGTCAAAGACAACAGGATAACTATGGCTACACCTTC,CASSQRQQDNYGYTF
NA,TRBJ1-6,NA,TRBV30,TGTGCCTGGAGCCCAAAAGAGGGGGACCCGAGCTCCTATAATTCACCCCTCCACTTT,CAWSPKEGDPSSYNSPLHF
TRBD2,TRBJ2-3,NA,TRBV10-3,TGTGCCATCAGTGAAGCGGGAACAGATACGCAGTATTTT,CAISEAGTDTQYF
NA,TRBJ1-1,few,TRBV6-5,TGTGCCAGCAAACAGAACACTGAAGCTTTCTTT,CASKQNTEAFF
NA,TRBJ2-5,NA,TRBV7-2,TGTGCCAGCAGCCCTATTGGACAGTACACCCAAGAGACCCAGTACTTC,CASSPIGQYTQETQYF
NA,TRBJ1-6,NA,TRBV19,TGTGCCAGTAGCGCTAGTGGTTCACCCCTCCACTTT,CASSASGSPLHF
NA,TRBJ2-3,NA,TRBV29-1,TGCAGCGTTGATGCAGGGAGCACAGATACGCAGTATTTT,CSVDAGSTDTQYF
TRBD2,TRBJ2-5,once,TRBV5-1,TGCGCCAGCAGCTTACCTAGCGGGGGCCAAGAGACCCAGTACTTC,CASSLPSGGQETQYF
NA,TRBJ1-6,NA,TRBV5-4,TGTGCCAGCAGCTCAGCGGGGGCAGGTTCACCCCTCCACTTT,CASSSAGAGSPLHF
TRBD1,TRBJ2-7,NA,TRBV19,TGTGCCAGTAGCCGGGACAGGGTCCACGAGCAGTACTTC,CASSRDRVHEQYF
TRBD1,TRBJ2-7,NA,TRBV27,TGTGCCAGCACGGACAGGCCTGGGGACGAGCAGTACTTC,CASTDRPGDEQYF
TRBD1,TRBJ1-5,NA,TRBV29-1,TGCAGCGTTAAGACAGGGTTTTCTCAGCCCCAGCATTTT,CSVKTGFSQPQHF
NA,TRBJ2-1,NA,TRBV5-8,TGTGCCAGCAGCTTGGCAAGCGGAGGCCATCAAAGCACGTTCTTC,CASSLASGGHQSTFF